A selection of T cell receptor beta chains follows, all from one sample in a study of OX40 agonist ivuxolimab in advanced cancers. The assay was immunoSEQ multiplex PCR, and TCRdb's table has in-frame clones only and misses some. The sample has tens of thousands of clones; more than 70% are singletons. This specimen was CD4+ or CD8+ T cells sorted from blood, taken in a trial of the OX40 agonist ivuxolimab. The receptors originated from an adult with an advanced solid tumor such as melanoma, head and neck, liver or kidney cancer. Each CDR3 is given with its conserved first and last residue. A D gene is named only where the DNA matches it firmly. Some rows have no size entry. The others give once, few or many, or a class for an expanded clone.

v_gene	d_gene	abundance	j_gene	CDR3aa	CDR3nt
TRBV16	TRBD2	-	TRBJ2-7	CASSRGLAGISYEQYF	TGTGCCAGCAGCCGCGGACTAGCGGGGATCTCCTACGAGCAGTACTTC
TRBV21-1	-	-	TRBJ1-5	CASSKRGPEARNQPQHF	TGTGCCAGCAGCAAACGGGGTCCGGAGGCGCGCAATCAGCCCCAGCATTTT
TRBV28	TRBD1	-	TRBJ2-6	CASSLYQRPGQGDLGANVLTF	TGTGCCAGCAGTTTATACCAAAGACCGGGACAGGGGGATCTCGGGGCCAACGTCCTGACTTTC
TRBV9	-	-	TRBJ1-4	CASSLGPNEKLFF	TGTGCCAGCAGCTTGGGACCTAATGAAAAACTGTTTTTT
TRBV7-9	TRBD2	-	TRBJ2-3	CASSLAVGGSTDTQYF	TGTGCCAGCAGCTTAGCTGTGGGGGGGAGCACAGATACGCAGTATTTT
TRBV2	-	-	TRBJ1-1	CASSDDRSYTEAFF	TGTGCCAGCAGTGACGACAGGTCCTACACTGAAGCTTTCTTT
TRBV5-6	TRBD1	-	TRBJ2-3	CASSPLGTANLFNTDTQYF	TGTGCCAGCAGTCCCCTCGGGACAGCAAATTTGTTCAACACAGATACGCAGTATTTT
TRBV29-1	-	-	TRBJ2-3	CSVAVGSTDTQYF	TGCAGCGTTGCGGTGGGTAGCACAGATACGCAGTATTTT
TRBV9	TRBD2	once	TRBJ2-1	CASSVSGRDGNEQFF	TGTGCCAGCAGCGTTAGCGGGAGAGACGGCAATGAGCAGTTCTTC
TRBV11-2	-	once	TRBJ1-2	CASSSGWGSGYTF	TGTGCCAGCAGTTCAGGATGGGGGTCCGGCTACACCTTC
TRBV19	-	-	TRBJ2-5	CASSIGTYQGEQYF	TGTGCCAGTAGTATCGGGACCTATCAAGGAGAGCAGTACTTC
TRBV7-2	-	-	TRBJ1-5	CASSLYHDPSNQPQHF	TGTGCCAGCAGCCTATACCACGATCCAAGCAATCAGCCCCAGCATTTT
TRBV6-5	-	-	TRBJ1-2	CATTGGAYGYTF	TGTGCCACCACTGGGGGGGCCTACGGCTACACCTTC
TRBV7-9	TRBD1	-	TRBJ1-2	CASSLVGTEYYGYTF	TGTGCCAGCAGCTTAGTAGGGACAGAGTACTATGGCTACACCTTC
TRBV10-1	TRBD2	-	TRBJ2-1	CASSEGSGRDEQFF	TGCGCCAGCAGTGAGGGGTCGGGGAGGGATGAGCAGTTCTTC
TRBV4-3	TRBD1	medium-sized	TRBJ1-2	CASSQDPQGDGGYTF	TGCGCCAGCAGCCAAGATCCACAGGGGGACGGTGGCTACACCTTC
TRBV6-1	-	-	TRBJ1-5	CASSEAEGYSNQPQHF	TGTGCCAGCAGTGAAGCGGAAGGTTATAGCAATCAGCCCCAGCATTTT
TRBV7-9	-	-	TRBJ2-7	CASSLAQGQSGHEQYF	TGTGCCAGCAGCTTAGCGCAGGGACAATCGGGTCACGAGCAGTACTTC
TRBV27	-	-	TRBJ2-7	CASSLQGVSGEQYF	TGTGCCAGCAGTTTGCAGGGTGTGAGCGGCGAGCAGTACTTC
TRBV19	-	-	TRBJ1-6	CASSRTGVLSPLHF	TGTGCCAGTAGTAGAACCGGGGTATTGTCACCCCTCCACTTT
TRBV5-6	TRBD1	once	TRBJ1-4	CASSITGTGEKLFF	TGTGCCAGCAGCATTACCGGGACAGGTGAAAAACTGTTTTTT
TRBV11-3	-	-	TRBJ1-5	CASSLATGRSNQPQHF	TGTGCCAGCAGCTTAGCGACAGGAAGAAGCAATCAGCCCCAGCATTTT
TRBV6-4	TRBD2	once	TRBJ2-5	CASSVAGGPLETQYF	TGTGCCAGCAGTGTGGCGGGAGGGCCGTTGGAGACCCAGTACTTC
TRBV7-2	-	-	TRBJ2-2	CASSLFGELFF	TGTGCCAGCAGCTTATTTGGGGAGCTGTTTTTT
TRBV5-1	TRBD2	-	TRBJ2-5	CASSPLAGGYEQETQYF	TGCGCCAGCAGTCCCTTAGCGGGAGGCTACGAGCAAGAGACCCAGTACTTC
TRBV7-9	TRBD2	-	TRBJ2-7	CASSLALAGGREQYF	TGTGCCAGCAGCTTAGCGTTAGCGGGAGGGCGCGAGCAGTACTTC
TRBV18	TRBD1	-	TRBJ1-1	CASSPGTGGFAEAFF	TGTGCCAGCTCACCAGGGACAGGAGGGTTCGCTGAAGCTTTCTTT
TRBV29-1	TRBD2	-	TRBJ2-3	CSARVGRESTDTQYF	TGCAGCGCCAGAGTAGGGAGGGAGAGCACAGATACGCAGTATTTT
TRBV6-6	TRBD1	-	TRBJ2-3	CASSLTGISTDTQYF	TGTGCCAGCAGTCTGACAGGGATTAGCACAGATACGCAGTATTTT
TRBV7-2	TRBD2	once	TRBJ2-2	CASSLRGPGLAGFTGELFF	TGTGCCAGCAGCTTAAGGGGGCCGGGACTAGCGGGATTCACCGGGGAGCTGTTTTTT
TRBV11-2	-	-	TRBJ2-7	CASSSGGVYEQYF	TGTGCCAGCAGCTCAGGGGGGGTTTACGAGCAGTACTTC
TRBV7-9	-	once	TRBJ2-7	CASSLGPRAPYEQYF	TGTGCCAGCAGCTTAGGGCCCAGGGCCCCCTACGAGCAGTACTTC
TRBV7-8	-	few	TRBJ2-2	CASSPPRRVRSSTGELFF	TGTGCCAGCAGCCCACCGCGCAGGGTCCGGTCTAGCACCGGGGAGCTGTTTTTT
TRBV27	-	-	TRBJ2-4	CASSLVYRDIQYF	TGTGCCAGCAGTTTGGTTTACCGGGACATTCAGTACTTC
TRBV2	TRBD1	few	TRBJ1-5	CASSVDREIQPQHF	TGTGCCAGCAGCGTGGACAGGGAAATTCAGCCCCAGCATTTT
TRBV7-6	TRBD2	-	TRBJ2-1	CASSPLAGGISYNEQFF	TGTGCCAGCAGCCCCTTAGCGGGAGGGATCTCCTACAATGAGCAGTTCTTC
TRBV9	-	once	TRBJ2-3	CASAQGSTDTQYF	TGTGCCAGCGCTCAGGGGAGCACAGATACGCAGTATTTT
TRBV4-2	-	once	TRBJ2-2	CASSQEGHSRNTGELFF	TGTGCCAGCAGCCAAGAAGGTCACAGCAGAAACACCGGGGAGCTGTTTTTT
TRBV19	TRBD1	-	TRBJ1-2	CASIGTGFSGYTF	TGTGCCAGTATCGGGACAGGGTTCTCTGGCTACACCTTC
TRBV6-5	-	-	TRBJ1-1	CASSWLETTEAFF	TGTGCCAGCTCATGGCTGGAGACGACTGAAGCTTTCTTT
TRBV2	-	-	TRBJ1-1	CASSVETNTEAFF	TGTGCCAGCAGTGTAGAAACCAACACTGAAGCTTTCTTT
TRBV29-1	-	-	TRBJ1-1	CSVAPGRALTEAFF	TGCAGCGTTGCCCCCGGCAGGGCCTTGACTGAAGCTTTCTTT
TRBV5-5	-	-	TRBJ1-2	CASQRRGGANYGYTF	TGTGCCAGCCAAAGGCGCGGGGGGGCTAACTATGGCTACACCTTC
TRBV7-9	-	-	TRBJ2-5	CASSLVETQYF	TGTGCCAGCAGCTTAGTGGAGACCCAGTACTTC
TRBV7-2	-	-	TRBJ1-2	CASSLGGADRWGYTF	TGTGCCAGCAGCTTAGGCGGGGCGGACCGTTGGGGCTACACCTTC
TRBV7-9	-	-	TRBJ1-2	CASSFAREEGYTF	TGTGCCAGCAGCTTTGCGAGGGAGGAAGGCTACACCTTC
TRBV5-4	-	-	TRBJ2-3	CASSNRLDSTDTQYF	TGTGCCAGCAGCAACAGACTAGATTCCACAGATACGCAGTATTTT
TRBV7-9	-	-	TRBJ2-5	CASSNWPGETQYF	TGTGCCAGCAGCAACTGGCCTGGGGAGACCCAGTACTTC
TRBV4-2	TRBD2	-	TRBJ2-7	CASSQEREIYEQYF	TGTGCCAGCAGCCAGGAGCGGGAAATTTACGAGCAGTACTTC
TRBV4-3	TRBD2	-	TRBJ2-3	CASSHLAGEGGPTDTQYF	TGCGCCAGCAGCCATTTAGCGGGAGAGGGGGGTCCCACAGATACGCAGTATTTT
TRBV5-6	-	-	TRBJ2-7	CASSLEARGYEQYF	TGTGCCAGCAGCTTGGAGGCCAGGGGTTACGAGCAGTACTTC
TRBV11-2	TRBD2	-	TRBJ2-7	CASSFRTSGSEQYF	TGTGCCAGCAGCTTCAGGACTAGCGGGAGTGAGCAGTACTTC
TRBV4-3	-	-	TRBJ2-7	CASSQDGRAYEQYF	TGCGCCAGCAGCCAAGACGGCAGAGCTTACGAGCAGTACTTC
TRBV7-9	-	-	TRBJ2-1	CASSLVGGQQGGYNEQFF	TGTGCCAGCAGCTTAGTCGGGGGGCAACAGGGAGGGTACAATGAGCAGTTCTTC